This is a list of T cell receptor beta chains from one sample in a study of human T cells and chemical hapten exposure. One entry per CDR3 protein results from TCRdb running MiXCR on the RACE reads. The sample lists some 200,000 distinct CDR3 sequences, 20% to 25% occurring once. This sample comprised whole blood, obtained in connection with sensitization to the hapten diphenylcyclopropenone (DPC). All receptors come from a woman aged 50 to 65 with alopecia areata. Some clones in this sample may be carry-over from other donors' samples. Each CDR3 is given with its conserved first and last residue. The D gene is left open where the match is weak. The listing skips clone size in some rows; elsewhere it reads once, few, many or a size class.

CDR3 DNA: TGTGCCAGCAGCTTGGATAGGACGGGTTCACCCCTCCACTTT; CDR3 protein: CASSLDRTGSPLHF; clone size: -; D gene: -; V gene: TRBV5-6; J gene: TRBJ1-6
CDR3 DNA: TGCAGCGCAGGTCCTAGCGGGAGCTATGAGCAGTTCTTC; CDR3 protein: CSAGPSGSYEQFF; clone size: many; D gene: TRBD2; V gene: TRBV29-1; J gene: TRBJ2-1
CDR3 DNA: TGTGCCACCAGCAGAGACCCGACTCTCCCTAACTACAATGAGCAGTTCTTC; CDR3 protein: CATSRDPTLPNYNEQFF; clone size: -; D gene: -; V gene: TRBV15; J gene: TRBJ2-1
CDR3 DNA: TGTGCCAGGAACCGGGACTTCTACAATGAGCAGTTCTTC; CDR3 protein: CARNRDFYNEQFF; clone size: few; D gene: -; V gene: TRBV14; J gene: TRBJ2-1
CDR3 DNA: TGTGCCAGCAGCCAAGGGTCTAGCGGGAGTTCTGAGCAGTTCTTC; CDR3 protein: CASSQGSSGSSEQFF; clone size: few; D gene: TRBD2; V gene: TRBV4-2; J gene: TRBJ2-1
CDR3 DNA: TGTGCCAGCAGTTTTTACGGAGGATCTGAGCAGTTCTTC; CDR3 protein: CASSFYGGSEQFF; clone size: -; D gene: -; V gene: TRBV27; J gene: TRBJ2-1
CDR3 DNA: TGCAGTGCTACCGGGACGGACTATGGCCACACCTTC; CDR3 protein: CSATGTDYGHTF; clone size: -; D gene: -; V gene: TRBV20-1; J gene: TRBJ1-2
CDR3 DNA: TGCAGTACCCGGACAGTTTTTGAGGATGAAGCTTTCTTT; CDR3 protein: CSTRTVFEDEAFF; clone size: -; D gene: -; V gene: TRBV20-1; J gene: TRBJ1-1
CDR3 DNA: TGCAGTGCTACCGACGGGAGGGGGGTGAATGAGCAGTTCTTC; CDR3 protein: CSATDGRGVNEQFF; clone size: few; D gene: TRBD2; V gene: TRBV20-1; J gene: TRBJ2-1
CDR3 DNA: TGTGCCAGCGGCAGACAGGGGAGGACTGAAGCTTTCTTT; CDR3 protein: CASGRQGRTEAFF; clone size: -; D gene: TRBD1; V gene: TRBV11-1; J gene: TRBJ1-1
CDR3 DNA: TGTGCCAGCAGCTTAGGATGGGTCGGGACGTCCTACGAGCAGTACTTC; CDR3 protein: CASSLGWVGTSYEQYF; clone size: -; D gene: -; V gene: TRBV7-9; J gene: TRBJ2-7
CDR3 DNA: TGTGCCAGCTCACGTGAATCAGGGCTTAATTCACCCCTCCACTTT; CDR3 protein: CASSRESGLNSPLHF; clone size: -; D gene: -; V gene: TRBV18; J gene: TRBJ1-6
CDR3 DNA: TGCGCCAGCAGCCAAGAGATAGGACTACCCTCGGATGAGCAGTTCTTC; CDR3 protein: CASSQEIGLPSDEQFF; clone size: few; D gene: -; V gene: TRBV4-1; J gene: TRBJ2-1
CDR3 DNA: TGTGCCAGCAGCTTCCTCGGCTACAATGAGCAGTTCTTC; CDR3 protein: CASSFLGYNEQFF; clone size: few; D gene: -; V gene: TRBV12-3/TRBV12-4; J gene: TRBJ2-1
CDR3 DNA: TGCAGCGTTCAGACAGGGGGCACGTCACCCCTCCACTTT; CDR3 protein: CSVQTGGTSPLHF; clone size: many; D gene: TRBD1; V gene: TRBV29-1; J gene: TRBJ1-6
CDR3 DNA: TGTGCCAGCAGCCAAGATGGACAGCACTATGGCTACACCTTC; CDR3 protein: CASSQDGQHYGYTF; clone size: few; D gene: -; V gene: TRBV3-1; J gene: TRBJ1-2
CDR3 DNA: TGTGCCAGCAGTTGGACCGATTTCGAGACCGGGGAGCTGTTTTTT; CDR3 protein: CASSWTDFETGELFF; clone size: -; D gene: -; V gene: TRBV6-6; J gene: TRBJ2-2
CDR3 DNA: TGCGCCAGCAGCTCGGTCCGGAGCCACGAGCAGTACTTC; CDR3 protein: CASSSVRSHEQYF; clone size: -; D gene: -; V gene: TRBV5-1; J gene: TRBJ2-7
CDR3 DNA: TGTGCCAGCGGTCCGGACTATAGCACAGATACGCAGTATTTT; CDR3 protein: CASGPDYSTDTQYF; clone size: -; D gene: -; V gene: TRBV6-5; J gene: TRBJ2-3
CDR3 DNA: TGCAGCGTTGATAAGGGAGGCACTGAAGCTTTCTTT; CDR3 protein: CSVDKGGTEAFF; clone size: -; D gene: -; V gene: TRBV29-1; J gene: TRBJ1-1
CDR3 DNA: TGTGCCAGCAGCCACAGGGGAAAGAACACTGAAGCTTTCTTT; CDR3 protein: CASSHRGKNTEAFF; clone size: few; D gene: TRBD1; V gene: TRBV12-3/TRBV12-4; J gene: TRBJ1-1
CDR3 DNA: TGCAGTGCTAGGGGTCGGGGGCATGGGGAGCTGTTTTTT; CDR3 protein: CSARGRGHGELFF; clone size: few; D gene: -; V gene: TRBV20-1; J gene: TRBJ2-2
CDR3 DNA: TGTGCCATCGGAGAGGTGAAGGGGGGCAATGAGCAGTTCTTC; CDR3 protein: CAIGEVKGGNEQFF; clone size: -; D gene: -; V gene: TRBV10-3; J gene: TRBJ2-1
CDR3 DNA: TGTGCCAGCAGTCACGATAGAGGTACCCAGTACTTC; CDR3 protein: CASSHDRGTQYF; clone size: few; D gene: -; V gene: TRBV7-7; J gene: TRBJ2-5
CDR3 DNA: TGCAGCGTTGAAGAACCGACTAGCGGGAGGTCAGATACGCAGTATTTT; CDR3 protein: CSVEEPTSGRSDTQYF; clone size: few; D gene: TRBD2; V gene: TRBV29-1; J gene: TRBJ2-3
CDR3 DNA: TGTGCCAGCAGTGACCCTGGGACAGTCTTGGATACGCAGTATTTT; CDR3 protein: CASSDPGTVLDTQYF; clone size: -; D gene: TRBD1; V gene: TRBV2; J gene: TRBJ2-3
CDR3 DNA: TGCGCCAGCAGCTCGACTAGCGCGGACACCGGGGAGCTGTTTTTT; CDR3 protein: CASSSTSADTGELFF; clone size: few; D gene: TRBD2; V gene: TRBV5-1; J gene: TRBJ2-2
CDR3 DNA: TGCAGCGTTGAAGAGACCCAGAACAATGAGCAGTTCTTC; CDR3 protein: CSVEETQNNEQFF; clone size: -; D gene: -; V gene: TRBV29-1; J gene: TRBJ2-1
CDR3 DNA: TGCAGTGCTTTTACTACAGGGGGCCCTAATCAGCCCCAGCATTTT; CDR3 protein: CSAFTTGGPNQPQHF; clone size: few; D gene: TRBD1; V gene: TRBV20-1; J gene: TRBJ1-5
CDR3 DNA: TGTGCCAGCAGGGAGTTTTCACCCCTCCACTTT; CDR3 protein: CASREFSPLHF; clone size: few; D gene: -; V gene: TRBV6-1; J gene: TRBJ1-6
CDR3 DNA: TGTGCCAGCAGCCAAGATTTTACCCGGCAGCCCCAGCATTTT; CDR3 protein: CASSQDFTRQPQHF; clone size: -; D gene: -; V gene: TRBV4-2; J gene: TRBJ1-5
CDR3 DNA: TGCAGCGTTGATACAGGGGGCTTATTTAATGGCTACACCTTC; CDR3 protein: CSVDTGGLFNGYTF; clone size: many; D gene: TRBD1; V gene: TRBV29-1; J gene: TRBJ1-2
CDR3 DNA: TGCAGTGCTAGAGATCCGACCACGAACACCGGGGAGCTGTTTTTT; CDR3 protein: CSARDPTTNTGELFF; clone size: -; D gene: -; V gene: TRBV20-1; J gene: TRBJ2-2
CDR3 DNA: TGCAGTGCTAGAAAACAGGGAAGCACAGATACGCAGTATTTT; CDR3 protein: CSARKQGSTDTQYF; clone size: -; D gene: -; V gene: TRBV20-1; J gene: TRBJ2-3
CDR3 DNA: TGTGCCAGCAGTCCATACCCGCCCTCCGGGACGGCCTCCTACGAGCAGTACTTC; CDR3 protein: CASSPYPPSGTASYEQYF; clone size: once; D gene: -; V gene: TRBV27; J gene: TRBJ2-7
CDR3 DNA: TGTGCCATCAGGAGGGGGAACACTGAAGCTTTCTTT; CDR3 protein: CAIRRGNTEAFF; clone size: few; D gene: -; V gene: TRBV10-3; J gene: TRBJ1-1
CDR3 DNA: TGTGCCAGCAGCCCTCTTTCCTCCGCGGGCGGGGCCTTTGAGCAGTTCTTC; CDR3 protein: CASSPLSSAGGAFEQFF; clone size: -; D gene: -; V gene: TRBV7-2; J gene: TRBJ2-1
CDR3 DNA: TGTGCCATCAGTGAGCTGGGAGATGAGCAGTTCTTC; CDR3 protein: CAISELGDEQFF; clone size: -; D gene: -; V gene: TRBV10-3; J gene: TRBJ2-1
CDR3 DNA: TGTGCCAGCAGGCGGGGGGGAACAGCCTACGAGCAGTACTTC; CDR3 protein: CASRRGGTAYEQYF; clone size: few; D gene: TRBD2; V gene: TRBV5-5; J gene: TRBJ2-7
CDR3 DNA: TGTGCCAGTAGTAAAGGGGCAGATCAGCCCCAGCATTTT; CDR3 protein: CASSKGADQPQHF; clone size: many; D gene: -; V gene: TRBV19; J gene: TRBJ1-5
CDR3 DNA: TGTGCCAGCAGTTTCCAGGACAGGGCATCCTACGAGCAGTACTTC; CDR3 protein: CASSFQDRASYEQYF; clone size: few; D gene: TRBD1; V gene: TRBV12-3/TRBV12-4; J gene: TRBJ2-7
CDR3 DNA: TGCAGTGCTAGTACAGGGGGCAGCTACGAGCAGTACTTC; CDR3 protein: CSASTGGSYEQYF; clone size: few; D gene: TRBD1; V gene: TRBV20-1; J gene: TRBJ2-7
CDR3 DNA: TGTGCCAGCAGTGAAGCTCAGGGGCAGGGCACAGATACGCAGTATTTT; CDR3 protein: CASSEAQGQGTDTQYF; clone size: -; D gene: -; V gene: TRBV2; J gene: TRBJ2-3